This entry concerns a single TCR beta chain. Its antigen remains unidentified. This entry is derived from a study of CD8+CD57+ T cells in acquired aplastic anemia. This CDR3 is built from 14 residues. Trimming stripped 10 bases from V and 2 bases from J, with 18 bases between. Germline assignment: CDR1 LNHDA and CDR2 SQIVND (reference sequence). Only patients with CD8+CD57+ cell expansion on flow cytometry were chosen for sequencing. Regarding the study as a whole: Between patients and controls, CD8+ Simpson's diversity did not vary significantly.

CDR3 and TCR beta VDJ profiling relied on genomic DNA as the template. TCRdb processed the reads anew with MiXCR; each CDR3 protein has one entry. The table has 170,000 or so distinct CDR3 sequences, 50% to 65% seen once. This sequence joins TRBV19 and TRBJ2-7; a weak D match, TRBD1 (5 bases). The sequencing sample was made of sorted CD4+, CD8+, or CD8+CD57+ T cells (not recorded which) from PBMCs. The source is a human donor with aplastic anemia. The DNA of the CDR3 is TGTGCCACCACCTCCCCAGGGCAGGCCTACGAGCAGTACTTC. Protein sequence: CATTSPGQAYEQYF.